This is a list of T cell receptor beta chains from one sample in a study of response to subunit inactivated influenza vaccine. TCRdb reanalysed the RT-PCR reads using MiXCR and keeps one entry per CDR3 protein. The repertoire holds 550,000 to 600,000 distinct CDR3 sequences, with roughly 10% as singletons. The sample in question was PBMCs from blood, obtained on the day of vaccination. The receptor source for this set is a middle-aged man who received an inactivated influenza vaccine. CDR3s include the opening cysteine and the closing phenylalanine or tryptophan.

j_call cdr3_length v_call cdr3_aa
TRBJ2-2 12 TRBV9 CASQGITGELFF
TRBJ2-1 17 TRBV20-1 CSVTRTSGHRDYNEQFF
TRBJ2-1 14 TRBV7-9 CASSLNSRDNEQFF
TRBJ1-6 17 TRBV20-1 CSARRTAVLSYNSPLHF
TRBJ2-3 15 TRBV3-1 CASSQVGREFDTQYF
TRBJ1-1 14 TRBV5-1 CASSSGARNTEAFF
TRBJ2-1 18 TRBV18 CASSLQGPVFTAYNEQFF
TRBJ1-4 14 TRBV5-5 CASSFQPFNEKLFF
TRBJ1-2 13 TRBV4-3 CASSQVANHGYTF
TRBJ1-1 14 TRBV5-1 CASSWTGRVTEAFF
TRBJ2-1 13 TRBV28 CASSFISYNEQFF
TRBJ2-5 13 TRBV6-2/TRBV6-3 CASTSAPQETQYF
TRBJ2-3 17 TRBV7-6 CASSSGVGGRLADTQYF
TRBJ2-7 14 TRBV5-1 CASSQGPTGYEQYF
TRBJ2-1 15 TRBV24-1 CATSTAKSSYNEQFF
TRBJ2-5 15 TRBV19 CASSSKTGLRETQYF
TRBJ2-1 15 TRBV4-2 CASSQPRSGYNEQFF
TRBJ1-6 16 TRBV7-6 CASSLGSSSYNSPLHF
TRBJ1-1 17 TRBV7-8 CASSYSGQGKGNTEAFF
TRBJ2-3 13 TRBV4-1 CASSQSSVDTQYF
TRBJ2-4 15 TRBV14 CASSPLPGAKNIQYF
TRBJ1-2 14 TRBV12-3/TRBV12-4 CASTARGARMSYTF
TRBJ1-5 15 TRBV27 CASSLQREQGQPQHF
TRBJ1-1 16 TRBV6-1 CASRLSGTDSRTEAFF
TRBJ2-7 11 TRBV6-1 CASTGVYEQYF
TRBJ2-3 13 TRBV5-1 CASTPVGADTQYF
TRBJ2-3 12 TRBV20-1 CSARGALDTQYF
TRBJ2-1 10 TRBV29-1 CSARGEGQFF
TRBJ2-7 14 TRBV7-2 CASSSATIPYEQYF
TRBJ2-5 14 TRBV5-1 CASSLAGGAETQYF
TRBJ2-1 16 TRBV4-1 CASSQQDRVAYNEQFF
TRBJ2-1 14 TRBV5-1 CASSLGQAGTEQFF
TRBJ1-2 15 TRBV6-5 CASSYSMSGNYGYTF
TRBJ2-3 13 TRBV11-2 CASSLDPVRTQYF
TRBJ1-2 13 TRBV5-1 CASSLDGLYGYTF
TRBJ2-2 14 TRBV20-1 CSASLLTNTGELFF
TRBJ1-2 12 TRBV12-3/TRBV12-4 CASSSRPYGYTF
TRBJ1-1 16 TRBV19 CASSIDLGAGNTEAFF
TRBJ2-1 13 TRBV2 CASSVLGDNEQFF
TRBJ1-1 15 TRBV25-1 CASSGPGQMNTEAFF
TRBJ2-5 15 TRBV27 CASSSRVRAGETQYF
TRBJ2-7 15 TRBV3-1 CASSQGIAGGGEQYF
TRBJ1-5 14 TRBV4-1 CASSQESRSQVQHF
TRBJ2-3 16 TRBV4-3 CASSQDLGRSADTQYF
TRBJ2-1 15 TRBV7-2 CASSTSFGGYNEQFF
TRBJ2-7 15 TRBV5-1 CASTLLAGASYEQYF
TRBJ2-4 13 TRBV6-2/TRBV6-3 CASSRQGTLIQYF
TRBJ2-3 15 TRBV5-1 CATSKQASSTDTQYF
TRBJ1-2 13 TRBV7-2 CASSLAIEDGYTF
TRBJ2-3 15 TRBV4-3 CASSQDFGGAYTQYF
TRBJ2-7 14 TRBV19 CATTGTGISYEQYF
TRBJ2-1 13 TRBV6-2/TRBV6-3 CATRQGLYNEQFF
TRBJ2-6 16 TRBV6-5 CASSYPGQAGANVLTF